This T cell receptor beta chain was captured in a study of blood T cell repertoires in COVID-19. The CDR3 is made up of 14 amino acids. Unmatched junction bases numbered 3, after V lost 3 bases and J lost 4 bases. The germline CDR1 and CDR2 sequences are SGDLS and YYNGEE. The table came from immunoSEQ multiplex PCR; TCRdb's copy has only in-frame clones and leaves some out. Of about 99,000 clones in the sample, 84% were seen once. This sequence originates from a man aged 70 or older with active or convalescent COVID-19. Sequencing was done on a sample of peripheral blood. The V call is TRBV9, the J call TRBJ1-3; TRBD1 matches 8 bases. In DNA form, the CDR3 reads TGTGCCAGCAGCGGGACAGGGTCCGGAAACACCATATATTTT. Translated: CASSGTGSGNTIYF.